The source of this T cell receptor (beta chain) is a study of long-term antiretroviral therapy in people with HIV. Points on this clone: Antigen unknown.

Whole-study findings and limits: The data indicate that diversity increased after ART but remained below transplant donor controls.

V dropped 4 bases and J dropped 3 bases, with 15 bases sitting between them. Per germline, CDR1 MNHNS and CDR2 SASEGT. This CDR3 has 15 amino acids. The libraries were made with immunoSEQ v3.0 at survey level. Repertoires were generated with immunoSEQ multiplex PCR, while TCRdb's copy carries only in-frame clones and drops some. This sample has some 14,000 clones, with 70% to 80% found just once. The chain recombines TRBV6-1 with TRBJ2-5, with D unresolved. The sequence was collected from a man between 35 and 55 years old with HIV. The source was unsorted PBMCs, collected 1.3 years before starting antiretroviral therapy. CDR3 sequence (DNA): TGTGCCAGCAGTGCATTACCGATGGCAGAAGAGACCCAGTACTTC. Translating it yields CASSALPMAEETQYF.